Listed below are T cell receptor beta chains from one sample, sequenced in a study of blood T cell repertoires in COVID-19. TCRdb keeps only in-frame clones here, not all; method: immunoSEQ multiplex PCR. The table shows some 100,000 clones, with roughly 80% occurring only once. Sequenced: peripheral blood. The receptors derive from a human donor in a cohort sampled during active or convalescent COVID-19. CDR3s include the opening cysteine and the closing phenylalanine or tryptophan. D genes are given only for firm matches. Only some rows state a clone size, as once, few, many or a class for expanded clones.

j_call cdr3_length v_call d_call clone_size cdr3_aa cdr3_nt
TRBJ1-2 14 TRBV6-5 TRBD1 NA CASRPGQGPYGYTF TGTGCCAGCAGACCGGGACAGGGACCATATGGCTACACCTTC
TRBJ1-5 14 TRBV19 NA NA CASTLGSGNQPQHF TGTGCCAGTACCCTGGGGTCGGGAAATCAGCCCCAGCATTTT
TRBJ2-7 14 TRBV13 NA few CASSLGLRSYEQYF TGTGCCAGCAGCCTGGGACTGAGATCCTACGAGCAGTACTTC
TRBJ1-5 12 TRBV28 NA NA CASRSLDQPQHF TGTGCCAGCAGAAGTTTAGATCAGCCCCAGCATTTT
TRBJ2-5 16 TRBV19 TRBD2 NA CASSIEVAGGQETQYF TGTGCCAGTAGTATAGAGGTAGCGGGGGGCCAAGAGACCCAGTACTTC
TRBJ1-1 14 TRBV19 TRBD1 NA CASKSGQGATEAFF TGTGCCAGTAAGTCGGGGCAGGGGGCGACTGAAGCTTTCTTT
TRBJ2-1 13 TRBV13 TRBD1 NA CASRTDRTGMQFF TGTGCCAGCAGAACGGACAGGACTGGAATGCAGTTCTTC
TRBJ2-7 15 TRBV19 TRBD1 few CASRPRTGAGYEQYF TGTGCCAGTAGACCCAGGACAGGGGCCGGATACGAGCAGTACTTC
TRBJ1-1 13 TRBV15 NA NA CATSRAGATEAFF TGTGCCACCAGCAGAGCAGGGGCCACTGAAGCTTTCTTT
TRBJ2-5 20 TRBV19 TRBD1 NA CASSISGTGGVFGSQETQYF TGTGCCAGTAGTATATCCGGGACAGGGGGCGTTTTCGGTTCCCAAGAGACCCAGTACTTC
TRBJ1-6 15 TRBV27 NA NA CASSPLSNPAAPLHF TGTGCCAGCAGTCCCCTTTCAAACCCCGCGGCACCCCTCCACTTT
TRBJ2-2 15 TRBV7-6 TRBD1 NA CASSPTGGYTGELFF TGTGCCAGCAGCCCGACAGGGGGATACACCGGGGAGCTGTTTTTT
TRBJ2-3 15 TRBV5-8 TRBD2 NA CASSLVAGGFHTQYF TGTGCCAGCAGCTTGGTAGCGGGAGGTTTCCATACGCAGTATTTT
TRBJ1-5 15 TRBV5-8 NA NA CASSLRGSSNQPQHF TGTGCCAGCAGCTTGCGAGGGAGTAGCAATCAGCCCCAGCATTTT
TRBJ2-7 14 TRBV27 TRBD1 NA CASSLWGQTYEQYF TGTGCCAGCAGTTTATGGGGACAGACTTACGAGCAGTACTTC
TRBJ2-5 16 TRBV24-1 TRBD2 NA CATSGTSGRAKETQYF TGTGCCACCAGCGGGACTAGCGGGAGGGCCAAGGAGACCCAGTACTTC
TRBJ2-4 12 TRBV12-3/TRBV12-4 NA NA CASSLVADIQYF TGTGCCAGCAGTTTAGTTGCAGACATTCAGTACTTC
TRBJ1-3 16 TRBV9 TRBD1 NA CASSLRTGSEGNTIYF TGTGCCAGCAGCCTCCGGACAGGTTCTGAAGGAAACACCATATATTTT
TRBJ2-6 16 TRBV4-1 TRBD1 NA CASSQAGQAGANVLTF TGCGCCAGCAGCCAAGCCGGACAGGCTGGGGCCAACGTCCTGACTTTC
TRBJ1-2 13 TRBV7-9 NA NA CASSPGAGGGYTF TGTGCCAGCAGCCCAGGGGCAGGTGGTGGCTACACCTTC
TRBJ2-1 16 TRBV7-2 NA NA CASSLVLGGNYNEQFF TGTGCCAGCAGCTTAGTCTTGGGCGGGAACTACAATGAGCAGTTCTTC
TRBJ1-5 14 TRBV27 TRBD1 NA CASSFDRAGQPQHF TGTGCCAGCAGTTTCGACAGGGCAGGGCAGCCCCAGCATTTT
TRBJ2-1 16 TRBV10-3 NA few CAISSSGENRNNEQFF TGTGCCATCAGTAGCTCCGGGGAGAATAGAAACAATGAGCAGTTCTTC
TRBJ2-5 14 TRBV5-1 TRBD1 NA CASSLGQGGETQYF TGCGCCAGCAGCTTGGGACAGGGGGGAGAGACCCAGTACTTC
TRBJ2-3 15 TRBV4-3 NA NA CASSQGGGATDTQYF TGCGCCAGCAGCCAAGGAGGAGGGGCCACAGATACGCAGTATTTT
TRBJ2-3 14 TRBV10-3 NA NA CAISVSGSTDTQYF TGTGCCATCAGTGTCAGCGGAAGCACAGATACGCAGTATTTT
TRBJ1-1 12 TRBV19 NA NA CASSIVEGEAFF TGTGCCAGTAGTATAGTCGAGGGAGAAGCTTTCTTT
TRBJ2-7 13 TRBV27 NA NA CASSFAYSYEQYF TGTGCCAGCAGTTTTGCCTACTCCTACGAGCAGTACTTC
TRBJ1-4 14 TRBV5-1 NA once CASSLQGANEKLFF TGCGCCAGCAGCTTGCAAGGGGCTAATGAAAAACTGTTTTTT
TRBJ2-2 18 TRBV5-1 TRBD2 once CASSSLVASGANTGELFF TGCGCCAGCAGCTCACTGGTGGCTAGCGGGGCGAACACCGGGGAGCTGTTTTTT